The next 31 T cell receptor beta chains were all read from a single sample in a study of blood T cell repertoires in COVID-19. Sequenced by immunoSEQ multiplex PCR; TCRdb stores in-frame clones only, minus some. The data contain just over 95,000 clones, about 80% of them singletons. The sample was peripheral blood. The receptors were sampled from a man in his 60s with acute or convalescent COVID-19.

The V call is TRBV6-5, the J call TRBJ1-1, with a tentative D call TRBD1 (6 bases). CDR1 is MNHEY and CDR2 is SVGAGI in the germline V gene. V shed 4 bases and J shed 4 bases, with 16 bases lying between them. There are 15 residues in the CDR3. The CDR3, as DNA: TGTGCCAGCAGTTCCGTCGGGGGGCGGGTCACTGAAGCTTTCTTT. It yields the protein CASSSVGGRVTEAFF.

This clone was seen just once. V and J are TRBV15 and TRBJ2-5; maybe TRBD2 (6 bases). V lost 8 bases, J lost 0 bases, and 10 bases lay in between. CDR1 is LNHNV, CDR2 YYDKDF, per germline (reference sequence). This CDR3 spans 13 amino acids. CDR3 protein: CATVRGYQETQYF. Here the CDR3 DNA reads TGTGCCACCGTTCGGGGGTACCAAGAGACCCAGTACTTC.

The V gene is TRBV3-1 (or the pseudogene TRBV3-2), the J gene TRBJ2-7; tentative D call: TRBD2 (5 bases). The CDR3 consists of 16 residues. Between the trimmed V and J ends, which lost 3 bases and 3 bases, there was a span of 18 bases. Germline V gene data show CDR1 as LGHDT and CDR2 as YNNKEL (reference sequence). In DNA form, the CDR3 reads TGTGCCAGCAGCCACAGGACGGCGGGTGGGGTCTACGAGCAGTACGTC. Residues: CASSHRTAGGVYEQYV.

The chain uses TRBV27 and TRBJ2-7; 9 positions agree with TRBD1. Germline lookup yields CDR1 MNHEY and CDR2 SMNVEV (reference sequence). The CDR3 spans 15 residues. The trim removed 6 bases at V and 0 bases at J, leaving 6 bases unmatched. The CDR3 region has the DNA TGTGCCAGCAGCCCCGACAGGGGGAGCTCCTACGAGCAGTACTTC. Its protein product is CASSPDRGSSYEQYF.

The rearrangement joins TRBV10-1 to TRBJ2-2; no definite D call. Trimming took off 3 bases at V and 1 base at J, with 6 bases between the two ends. Looked up from germline, CDR1 is WNHNN and CDR2 is SYGVQD (reference sequence). There are 14 residues in the CDR3. CDR3 protein: CASSEAGNTGELFF. The CDR3 DNA is TGCGCCAGCAGTGAAGCAGGGAACACCGGGGAGCTGTTTTTT.

This chain connects TRBV11-3 to TRBJ1-1, with D hard to call. V was pared by 1 base and J by 8 bases, with 5 bases between. Germline V gene lookup returns CDR1 SGHNT and CDR2 YENEEA. The CDR3 has 11 residues. Here the CDR3 DNA reads TGTGCCAGCAGCTTAGGGAGGGAAGCTTTCTTT. Its translation is CASSLGREAFF.

The chain uses TRBV10-2 and TRBJ1-5; D gene ambiguous. In germline, CDR1 is WSHSY, CDR2 SAAADI. The CDR3 consists of 14 residues. The V end lost 6 bases, the J end lost 7 bases, and 16 bases lay between the germline ends. CDR3 loop: CASRREGAGQPQHF. For the CDR3, the DNA is TGCGCCAGCAGGAGGGAGGGAGCTGGACAGCCCCAGCATTTT.

V is TRBV11-2 and J is TRBJ1-1; TRBD1 matches at 8 bases. V was pared by 1 base and J by 6 bases, with 10 bases of the junction left unmatched. Looked up from germline, CDR1 is SGHAT and CDR2 is FQNNGV. There are 16 residues in the CDR3. As DNA, the CDR3 is TGTGCCAGCAGCTTAGCAGGGCGGACAGGGAGGCCTGAAGCTTTCTTT. It yields the protein CASSLAGRTGRPEAFF.

This clone appeared once. The V and J genes are TRBV7-9 and TRBJ2-7, with 14 nucleotides matching TRBD2. Per the germline V gene, CDR1 is SEHNR and CDR2 is FQNEAQ (reference sequence). The CDR3 has 14 amino acids. J was trimmed by 6 bases and V by 5 bases; bases with no gene match: 3. The CDR3 spells CASSPGTSGSEQYV. CDR3 bases: TGTGCCAGCAGCCCCGGGACTAGCGGGAGCGAGCAGTACGTC.

The chain links TRBV19 to TRBJ1-2, with 7 bases identical to TRBD1. CDR1 is LNHDA, CDR2 SQIVND, per germline (reference sequence). The CDR3 has 15 amino acids. Unmatched junction bases numbered 8, after V lost 6 bases and J lost 1 base. As DNA, the CDR3 is TGTGCCAGTAGATACGGGACAGCGATTAACTATGGCTACACCTTC. Its protein is CASRYGTAINYGYTF. Using reference TRBV19 and TRBJ1-2 for the parts outside the CDR3, the full variable domain is DGGITQSPKYLFRKEGQNVTLSCEQNLNHDAMYWYRQDPGQGLRLIYYSQIVNDFQKGDIAEGYSVSREKKESFPLTVTSAQKNPTAFYLCASRYGTAINYGYTFGSGTRLTVV.

V and J are TRBV10-3 and TRBJ2-3, with 8 bases aligning to TRBD2. With 2 bases clipped from V and 5 bases from J, the junction kept 12 bases outside the gene matches. The CDR3 runs 17 residues. Germline V gene lookup returns CDR1 ENHRY and CDR2 SYGVKD. CDR3 coding DNA: TGTGCCATCAGTGAGCCACCTGGTAGCGGGGAAAAAGATACGCAGTATTTT. Amino acids: CAISEPPGSGEKDTQYF.

Written as DNA, the CDR3 is TGTGCCAGCAGTTACGGGGACAGCTACGAGCAGTACGTC. Residues: CASSYGDSYEQYV. The chain recombines TRBV6-2 or TRBV6-3 with TRBJ2-7, with 7 nucleotides matching TRBD1. CDR3 size: 13 residues. Germline-derived CDR1 and CDR2 are MNHEY and SVGEGT. The trim removed 2 bases at V and 3 bases at J, leaving 1 base unmatched.

The chain combines TRBV21-1 with TRBJ1-5; the table assigns TRBD1, which was not confirmed against the DNA. TRBV21-1 is given as a pseudogene. This CDR3 is 15 amino acids long. The CDR3 region has the DNA TGTGCCAGCAGCACCCTCGACAAGAGCAATCAGCCCCAGCATTTT. Its protein product is CASSTLDKSNQPQHF.

This chain links TRBV6-6 with TRBJ2-7; 7 nucleotides agree with TRBD1. Germline V gives CDR1 MNHNY, CDR2 SVGAGI (reference sequence). With V trimmed by 6 bases and J by 0 bases, 8 bases remained unmatched. The CDR3 is made up of 15 amino acids. The CDR3 DNA follows: TGTGCCAGCAGCCCCGGACAGGTTTACTCCTACGAGCAGTACGTC. Translating gives CASSPGQVYSYEQYV.

The gene calls are TRBV7-2 and TRBJ1-5, with 7 nucleotides matching TRBD1. This CDR3 comprises 16 residues. Germline CDR1 reads SGHTA; CDR2 reads FQGNSA. The trim removed 0 bases at V and 4 bases at J, leaving 6 bases unmatched. The CDR3 nucleotides read TGTGCCAGCAGCTTAGCCCCGGCAGGGGGAAATCAGCCCCAGCATTTT. Translating it yields CASSLAPAGGNQPQHF.

The chain uses TRBV3-1 (or the pseudogene TRBV3-2) and TRBJ1-1, with 7 bases lining up with TRBD1. The CDR3 is 12 residues long. Germline CDR1 LGHDT, CDR2 YNNKEL (reference sequence). J was trimmed by 10 bases and V by 4 bases; bases with no gene match: 6. The CDR3 protein is CASSRGTESAFF. CDR3 nucleotides: TGTGCCAGCAGCCGAGGGACAGAATCAGCTTTCTTT.

The chain couples TRBV2 to TRBJ2-7; D might be TRBD2 (5 bases). Germline CDR1 SNHLY, CDR2 FYNNEI. With 7 bases removed from V and 4 bases from J, the gap between germline ends came to 17 bases. There are 14 residues in the CDR3. CDR3 coding DNA: TGTGCCAGCAAATCATCCCCCCGGGATTACGAGCAGTACTTC. Translated: CASKSSPRDYEQYF. Drawing the rest from reference TRBV2 and TRBJ2-7, the complete variable domain is EPEVTQTPSHQVTQMGQEVILRCVPISNHLYFYWYRQILGQKVEFLVSFYNNEISEKSEIFDDQFSVERPDGSNFTLKIRSTKLEDSAMYFCASKSSPRDYEQYFGPGTRLTVT.

The chain joins TRBV18 to TRBJ2-5; D call uncertain. The germline V gene encodes CDR1 KGHSH and CDR2 LQKENI. The CDR3 extends over 13 amino acids. Trimming pared 3 bases from V and 5 bases from J, leaving 10 bases between. The CDR3 sequence is CASSPRSAETQYF. The CDR3 DNA reads as TGTGCCAGCTCACCTCGGTCCGCGGAGACCCAGTACTTC.

This chain connects TRBV28 to TRBJ2-1; TRBD2 aligns across 9 bases. V trimming: 9 bases; J trimming: 10 bases; junction bases outside the gene matches: 4. Germline CDR1 is MDHEN and CDR2 is SYDVKM. The CDR3 length is 11 residues. CDR3 in amino acids: CASATSGEQFF. As DNA, the CDR3 is TGTGCCAGTGCGACTAGCGGCGAGCAGTTCTTC.

This chain links TRBV27 with TRBJ2-3, with 7 bases matching TRBD2. Looked up from germline, CDR1 is MNHEY and CDR2 is SMNVEV (reference sequence). The CDR3 spans 16 residues. V lost 8 bases, J lost 3 bases, and 14 bases stayed unmatched. In DNA form, the CDR3 reads TGTGCCAGCGTCGAACTTGGGGTGGGAGGGACAGATACGCAGTATTTT. Its protein is CASVELGVGGTDTQYF.

The chain recombines TRBV6-5 with TRBJ2-3, with 7 bases fitting TRBD1. Germline V CDR1 and CDR2: MNHEY, SVGAGI. The CDR3 extends over 14 amino acids. The V and J ends lost 6 bases and 2 bases, in that order; junction bases with no gene match: 5. CDR3 sequence reads: CASSPGTDTDTQYF. In nucleotides, the CDR3 is TGTGCCAGCAGCCCCGGGACAGACACAGATACGCAGTATTTT.

This chain joins TRBV19 and TRBJ1-6; a weak D match, TRBD1 (5 bases). CDR1 and CDR2 (germline): LNHDA, SQIVND (reference sequence). The CDR3 runs to 14 residues. V was trimmed by 7 bases and J by 6 bases, leaving 13 bases between them. This CDR3 reads CASIRTGVNSPLHF. CDR3 coding DNA: TGTGCCAGTATAAGAACAGGAGTTAATTCACCCCTCCACTTT. The complete variable domain, with remaining parts taken from reference TRBV19 and TRBJ1-6, reads DGGITQSPKYLFRKEGQNVTLSCEQNLNHDAMYWYRQDPGQGLRLIYYSQIVNDFQKGDIAEGYSVSREKKESFPLTVTSAQKNPTAFYLCASIRTGVNSPLHFGNGTRLTVT.

The chain recombines TRBV9 with TRBJ1-1, with D perhaps matching TRBD1 (5 bases). This CDR3 is built from 16 residues. V was trimmed by 0 bases and J by 1 base, leaving 13 bases between them. CDR1 and CDR2 from the germline V gene are SGDLS and YYNGEE. The CDR3 DNA follows: TGTGCCAGCAGCGTAGCCCCACAGGCTCGGAACACTGAAGCTTTCTTT. The encoded protein is CASSVAPQARNTEAFF.

The V and J genes are TRBV11-2 and TRBJ2-5; 8 bases align to TRBD1. Germline assignment: CDR1 SGHAT and CDR2 FQNNGV. V shed 5 bases, J shed 4 bases, and the junction held 6 bases outside the gene matches. CDR3 length: 14 residues. The DNA for the CDR3 is TGTGCCAGCAGCATCCTCACAGGGGGAGAGACCCAGTACTTC. Protein: CASSILTGGETQYF. Filled out from reference TRBV11-2 and TRBJ2-5, the complete variable domain reads EAGVAQSPRYKIIEKRQSVAFWCNPISGHATLYWYQQILGQGPKLLIQFQNNGVVDDSQLPKDRFSAERLKGVDSTLKIQPAKLEDSAVYLCASSILTGGETQYFGPGTRLLVL.

This sequence joins TRBV2 and TRBJ1-2; perhaps TRBD1 as D (5 bases). Germline V gene data show CDR1 as SNHLY and CDR2 as FYNNEI. Trimming removed 4 bases from V and 0 bases from J, with 6 bases in between. The CDR3 totals 13 residues. The CDR3 DNA reads TGTGCCAGCAGTGCGACAGCTAACTATGGCTACACCTTC. Its translation is CASSATANYGYTF.

The rearrangement uses TRBV6-5 and TRBJ1-1; 8 bases are shared with TRBD1. The junction had 14 bases not matched to a gene; V was cut back by 4 bases and J by 10 bases. This CDR3 spans 15 amino acids. The germline V gene encodes CDR1 MNHEY and CDR2 SVGAGI. The CDR3 DNA is TGTGCCAGCAGTTTGTCAGGACAGGGACGACTTCGAGCTTTCTTT. It encodes CASSLSGQGRLRAFF.

The chain carries TRBV7-2 and TRBJ2-5, with D perhaps matching TRBD2 (5 bases). CDR1 is SGHTA, CDR2 FQGNSA, per germline. The germline V and J ends were trimmed by 3 bases and 8 bases, with 16 bases remaining between them. The CDR3 is 14 residues long. The CDR3 DNA follows: TGTGCCAGCAGCTTGGGGAGCCCCGGAAAAACCCAGTACTTC. It is translated as CASSLGSPGKTQYF.

This clone was counted a single time. The rearrangement joins TRBV5-1 to TRBJ2-5; 9 bases line up with TRBD1. After removal of 4 bases from V and 5 bases from J, the junction contained 9 bases not matched to a gene. The germline V gene encodes CDR1 SGHRS and CDR2 YFSETQ. CDR3 length: 15 residues. CDR3 sequence (DNA): TGCGCCAGCAGCCCCCCGACAGGGGGTGGGGAGACCCAGTACTTC. Translation: CASSPPTGGGETQYF.

V and J are TRBV11-2 and TRBJ1-3; D unresolved. CDR1 and CDR2 (germline): SGHAT, FQNNGV. Trimming removed 4 bases at V and 0 bases at J, with 7 bases between. This CDR3 region has 14 residues. CDR3 nucleotide sequence: TGTGCCAGCAGCTCGTCGAGCTCTGGAAACACCATATATTTT. As protein: CASSSSSSGNTIYF. Combining the CDR3 with reference TRBV11-2 and TRBJ1-3 gives the whole variable domain EAGVAQSPRYKIIEKRQSVAFWCNPISGHATLYWYQQILGQGPKLLIQFQNNGVVDDSQLPKDRFSAERLKGVDSTLKIQPAKLEDSAVYLCASSSSSSGNTIYFGEGSWLTVV.

The J gene is TRBJ1-2, the V gene TRBV10-2; D is unresolved. CDR3 length equals 13 residues. Germline V gene data show CDR1 as WSHSY and CDR2 as SAAADI. V was pared by 0 bases and J by 4 bases, with 6 bases between. For the CDR3, the DNA is TGCGCCAGCAGTGAGTCCTCGGGCTATGGCTACACCTTC. The encoded protein is CASSESSGYGYTF.

The chain has TRBV21-1 and TRBJ2-7; the DNA was not used to check the table's D call, TRBD2. TRBV21-1 is labeled a pseudogene. This CDR3 is 16 amino acids long. The DNA of the CDR3 is TGTGCCAGCAGCAAACAGCAACGGGTAACCCCCTACGAGCAGTACGTC. Translation gives CASSKQQRVTPYEQYV.